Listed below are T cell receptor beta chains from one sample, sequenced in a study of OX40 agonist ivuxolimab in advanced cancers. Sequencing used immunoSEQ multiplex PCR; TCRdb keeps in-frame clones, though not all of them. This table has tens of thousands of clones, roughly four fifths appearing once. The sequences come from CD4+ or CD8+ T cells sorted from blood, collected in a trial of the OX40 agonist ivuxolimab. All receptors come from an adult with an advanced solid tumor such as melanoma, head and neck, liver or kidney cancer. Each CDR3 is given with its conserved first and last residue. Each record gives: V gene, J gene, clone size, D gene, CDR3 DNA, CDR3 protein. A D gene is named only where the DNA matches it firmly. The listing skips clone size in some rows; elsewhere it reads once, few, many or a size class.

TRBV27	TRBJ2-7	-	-	TGTGCCAGCAGCGCCGGGACGGACGTGCGAGAGCAGTACTTC	CASSAGTDVREQYF
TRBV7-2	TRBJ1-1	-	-	TGTGCCAGCAGCTTTCAGGGTAACACTGAAGCTTTCTTT	CASSFQGNTEAFF
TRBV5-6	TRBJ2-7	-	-	TGTGCCAGCAGCTCACCCACCAGAAAGACCGGTCCCGAGCAGTACTTC	CASSSPTRKTGPEQYF
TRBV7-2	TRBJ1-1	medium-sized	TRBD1	TGTGCCAGCAGCTTATCAGACAGGGGGCACACTGAAGCTTTCTTT	CASSLSDRGHTEAFF
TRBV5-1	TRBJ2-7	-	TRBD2	TGCGCCAGCAGCCCCACGAGCGGGGGATTCAACGAGCAGTACTTC	CASSPTSGGFNEQYF
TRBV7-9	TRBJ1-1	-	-	TGTGCCAGCAGCGCATACAGGGTCAAGTTGAACACTGAAGCTTTCTTT	CASSAYRVKLNTEAFF
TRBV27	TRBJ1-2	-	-	TGTGCCAGCAGTTTAGCGGGTGCCAACTATGGCTACACCTTC	CASSLAGANYGYTF
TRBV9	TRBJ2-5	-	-	TGTGCCAGCAGCGTGGGCCAGGAAGAGACCCAGTACTTC	CASSVGQEETQYF
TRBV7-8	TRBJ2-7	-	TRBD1	TGTGCCAGCAACCTGGGACAGGGCTCCCACGAGCAGTACTTC	CASNLGQGSHEQYF
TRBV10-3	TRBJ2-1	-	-	TGTGCCATCAGTAAGGATTACAATGAGCAGTTCTTC	CAISKDYNEQFF
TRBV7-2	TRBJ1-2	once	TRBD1	TGTGCCAGCAGCCCAATTGTGGGACAGGGGAATGGCTACACCTTC	CASSPIVGQGNGYTF
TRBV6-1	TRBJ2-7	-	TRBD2	TGTGCCAGTACAATCGGTAGCGGGAGACGCGAGCAGTACTTC	CASTIGSGRREQYF
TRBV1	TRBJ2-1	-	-	TGCACCAGCAGCCAAGAATATGCGCCTAGCGGAAACAATGAGCAGTTCTTC	CTSSQEYAPSGNNEQFF
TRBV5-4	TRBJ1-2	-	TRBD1	TGTGCCAGCAGCTTGGGACAGGGCTCTCTCGGTTCTGGCTACACCTTC	CASSLGQGSLGSGYTF
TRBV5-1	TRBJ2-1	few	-	TGCGCCAGCAGCTTGGGGGACAATGAGCAGTTCTTC	CASSLGDNEQFF
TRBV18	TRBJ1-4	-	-	TGTGCCAGCTCACCACAGACAGGCCCTGGGGAAAAACTGTTTTTT	CASSPQTGPGEKLFF
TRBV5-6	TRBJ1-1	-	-	TGTGCCAGCAGCCAAGACCATACTGAAGCTTTCTTT	CASSQDHTEAFF
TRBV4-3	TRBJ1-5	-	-	TGCGCCAGCAGCCAAGATCGGGGCAGAAATCAGCCCCAGCATTTT	CASSQDRGRNQPQHF
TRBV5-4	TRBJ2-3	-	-	TGTGCCAGCAGCCGCGGAGATTTAGCAGATACGCAGTATTTT	CASSRGDLADTQYF
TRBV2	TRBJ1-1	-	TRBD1	TGTGCCAGCTCGGGACAGGCGGTTCGTGGCACTGAAGCTTTCTTT	CASSGQAVRGTEAFF
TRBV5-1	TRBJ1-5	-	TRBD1	TGCGCCAGCAGCTTCGGGGACAGAAATCAGCCCCAGCATTTT	CASSFGDRNQPQHF
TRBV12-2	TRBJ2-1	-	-	TGTGCAAGTCGCCCCACAGCGGTCAGATGTGGTGAGCAGTTCTTC	CASRPTAVRCGEQFF